This T cell receptor (beta chain) was found in a study of cytomegalovirus exposure and HLA in healthy donors. Study summary: HLA-typed donors were the source of approximately 85 million unique TCRs, which an early data release held. Study-wide points: What TCR beta sequences reportedly achieved was accurate prediction of HLA-A and HLA-B alleles in most subjects. Versus the approximately 700-donor mean, an Asian-associated ancestry cluster reportedly showed fewer N-insertions in a later analysis.

Vbeta (60) and Jbeta (13) primers were used in the PCR. The table came from immunoSEQ multiplex PCR; TCRdb's copy has only in-frame clones and leaves some out. The sample holds around 160,000 clones, 80% to 85% seen once. With respect to this clone: Antigen unknown.

This sequence originates from a male donor in good health and CMV-seropositive. Sequenced input: PBMCs.

The DNA for the CDR3 is TGCAGTGCTAGAGTTATAAATGAGCAGTTCTTC. Encoded protein: CSARVINEQFF. The J gene is TRBJ2-1, the V gene TRBV20-1, with D uncertain. The CDR3 contains 11 residues. With 1 base removed from V and 7 bases from J, the gap between germline ends came to 5 bases. The germline CDR1 and CDR2 sequences are DFQATT and SNEGSKA (reference sequence).